This is a list of T cell receptor beta chains from one sample in a study of cytomegalovirus exposure and HLA in healthy donors. TCRdb's copy holds only in-frame clones and misses some; the assay was immunoSEQ multiplex PCR. The data show roughly 180,000 clones, 86% seen once. Material for sequencing was PBMCs. The receptors originated from a man aged 30-40 years in good health and CMV-seropositive. Both conserved end residues are part of each CDR3. The D gene is left open where the match is weak. Part of the rows lack a size; the others show once, few, many or a class for expanded clones.

V gene	J gene	D gene	clone size	CDR3 DNA	CDR3 protein
TRBV19	TRBJ1-5	.	.	TGTGCCAGTAACCTGCGACAGGCGGCGGGCAATCAGCCCCAGCATTTT	CASNLRQAAGNQPQHF
TRBV6-5	TRBJ2-7	TRBD1	once	TGTGCCAGCAGTTACTCGGACAGGGGATACGAGCAGTACTTC	CASSYSDRGYEQYF
TRBV4-2	TRBJ1-2	TRBD1	.	TGTGCCAGCAGCCCACGTCCGGGACAGGGATTAAGCTATGGCTACACCTTC	CASSPRPGQGLSYGYTF
TRBV7-2	TRBJ1-3	TRBD1	.	TGTGCCAGCACGCCGGGACAGGGGTATGCTGGAAACACCATATATTTT	CASTPGQGYAGNTIYF
TRBV5-1	TRBJ2-2	.	.	TGCGCCAGCAGCACCACTCGAGCAGGAGGCACCAGGGCCGGGGAGCTGTTTTTT	CASSTTRAGGTRAGELFF
TRBV9	TRBJ1-1	.	.	TGTGCCAGCAGCGGAAGGACAGACCTGAACACTGAAGCTTTCTTT	CASSGRTDLNTEAFF
TRBV19	TRBJ2-1	.	.	TGTGCCTCCCAGGGCCGGGAGAAGCAGTTCTTC	CASQGREKQFF
TRBV18	TRBJ1-3	TRBD1	.	TGTGCCAGCTCATCGAACAGGGGGCAGGCTGGAAACACCATATATTTT	CASSSNRGQAGNTIYF
TRBV4-1	TRBJ2-7	.	.	TGCGCCAGCAGCCATGCCCAAATGGGGGTGCCGCAGTACTTC	CASSHAQMGVPQYF
TRBV6-5	TRBJ1-5	.	.	TGTGCCAGCCGGATGGATAGGGGTTTCAATCAGCCCCAGCATTTT	CASRMDRGFNQPQHF
TRBV7-9	TRBJ2-7	TRBD1	.	TGTGCCAGCAGCTTAGGAGGACAGGGAATCTCCGAGCAGTACTTC	CASSLGGQGISEQYF
TRBV6-5	TRBJ1-1	.	.	TGTGCCAGCAGTTACTCGACCCAGGGTGACACTGAAGCTTTCTTT	CASSYSTQGDTEAFF
TRBV7-9	TRBJ2-1	TRBD2	.	TGTGCCAGCAGCGGGGGACTAGCGGTCATAAGTGAGCAGTTCTTC	CASSGGLAVISEQFF
TRBV6-5	TRBJ1-1	.	.	TGTGCCAGCACCATGGGAGGATACACTGAAGCTTTCTTT	CASTMGGYTEAFF
TRBV7-3	TRBJ2-1	TRBD2	.	TGTGCCAGCAGCCCCGACCTGACTAGCGGGGGGTCCAATGAGCAGTTCTTC	CASSPDLTSGGSNEQFF
TRBV7-6	TRBJ2-1	TRBD2	.	TGTGCCAGCAGCAATAGCGGGGGGGATGATGAGCAGTTCTTC	CASSNSGGDDEQFF
TRBV29-1	TRBJ2-7	TRBD1	.	TGCAGCGTTGAAGCCCGGACAGGGACATCCTACGAGCAGTACTTC	CSVEARTGTSYEQYF
TRBV30	TRBJ2-5	.	.	TGTGCCTGGAGTGTCAGCATAGAGACCCAGTACTTC	CAWSVSIETQYF
TRBV19	TRBJ2-5	.	.	TGTGCCAGTAAGTTTAACGGCCGGGAAGAGACCCAGTACTTC	CASKFNGREETQYF
TRBV15	TRBJ1-1	.	few	TGTGCCACCAGCAGAGACAGGGCCATGAACACTGAAGCTTTCTTT	CATSRDRAMNTEAFF
TRBV30	TRBJ2-5	.	.	TGTGCCTTTGGACAGAGAGAAGAGACCCAGTACTTC	CAFGQREETQYF
TRBV7-2	TRBJ1-1	TRBD1	.	TGTGCCACCCTTCGGGACAGTCAAACGATGAACACTGAAGCTTTCTTT	CATLRDSQTMNTEAFF
TRBV19	TRBJ2-3	TRBD2	.	TGTGCCAGTAGTATCAGTACTAGCGCAGATACGCAGTATTTT	CASSISTSADTQYF
TRBV7-2	TRBJ2-7	.	once	TGTGCCAGCAGCTTACACGGAAGGGAGACCTACGAGCAGTACTTC	CASSLHGRETYEQYF
TRBV19	TRBJ2-7	TRBD2	.	TGTGCCAGTAGTATAGGCGCTAGCGGGCACTCCTACGAGCAGTACTTC	CASSIGASGHSYEQYF
TRBV4-1	TRBJ2-7	.	.	TGCGCCAGCAGCCAACACCGGGACGGACCCTACGAGCAGTACTTC	CASSQHRDGPYEQYF
TRBV7-9	TRBJ2-3	TRBD1	.	TGTGCCAGCAGCTTAGGGACAGGTACAATCACAGATACGCAGTATTTT	CASSLGTGTITDTQYF
TRBV6-4	TRBJ1-6	.	few	TGTGCCAGCACGACCCTCCACTTT	CASTTLHF
TRBV4-1	TRBJ2-3	.	once	TGCGCCAGCAGCCAAGCATTCCCCTGGACAGATACGCAGTATTTT	CASSQAFPWTDTQYF
TRBV4-1	TRBJ2-7	.	once	TGCGCCAGCAGCCAAGAATGGGTCGACGAGCAGTACTTC	CASSQEWVDEQYF
TRBV2	TRBJ2-5	.	once	TGTGCCAGCAGTGAGGGAATAGGGGCAGAAGAACAAGAGACCCAGTACTTC	CASSEGIGAEEQETQYF
TRBV18	TRBJ2-7	.	.	TGTGCCAGCTCACCAGAGGGGCTGGCTTCCTACGAGCAGTACTTC	CASSPEGLASYEQYF
TRBV11-2	TRBJ2-2	.	.	TGTGCCAGCAGCTTCGACTTACCCACCGGGGAGCTGTTTTTT	CASSFDLPTGELFF
TRBV4-3	TRBJ2-7	TRBD2	.	TGCGCCAGCAGCCAAGATGTACTAGCGGGGACCTTTTACGAGCAGTACTTC	CASSQDVLAGTFYEQYF
TRBV4-1	TRBJ1-3	.	.	TGCGCCAGCAGCCAAGTTTCGGGGGGCGCAGGAAACACCATATATTTT	CASSQVSGGAGNTIYF
TRBV19	TRBJ1-4	.	.	TGTGCCAGTAGTCCCTCGGGGACCTCGGGTGAAAAACTGTTTTTT	CASSPSGTSGEKLFF
TRBV7-3	TRBJ2-3	TRBD2	.	TGTGCCAGCAGCTTAAGCGGGGGGGCCGCGGATACGCAGTATTTT	CASSLSGGAADTQYF
TRBV19	TRBJ2-7	.	few	TGTGCCAGTAGTCGGAGGAATGAGAACTACGAGCAGTACTTC	CASSRRNENYEQYF
TRBV28	TRBJ2-6	TRBD2	.	TGTGCCAGCGCCTCCGGGACTAGCGGGAAAGCTGGGGCCAACGTCCTGACTTTC	CASASGTSGKAGANVLTF
TRBV6-5	TRBJ2-6	.	.	TGTGCCAGCAGTTACTCCCCAGGGGGGGCCAACGTCCTGACTTTC	CASSYSPGGANVLTF
TRBV6-5	TRBJ2-1	.	.	TGTGCCAGCAGTCGTAACAATGAGCAGTTCTTC	CASSRNNEQFF
TRBV28	TRBJ2-7	TRBD1	.	TGTGCCAGCAGTTCCCGGGGAACAGGGGCCTACGAGCAGTACTTC	CASSSRGTGAYEQYF
TRBV7-3	TRBJ2-2	.	once	TGTGCCAGCAGCCCAAGGGACACCGGGGAGCTGTTTTTT	CASSPRDTGELFF
TRBV7-3	TRBJ1-2	TRBD1	.	TGTGCCAGCAGACCGGTGGACAGGGCACCCTATGGCTACACCTTC	CASRPVDRAPYGYTF
TRBV5-6	TRBJ2-1	TRBD2	.	TGTGCCAGCAGCCCCACTCTCCTAGCGGGGGCAGAGTACAATGAGCAGTTCTTC	CASSPTLLAGAEYNEQFF
TRBV2	TRBJ1-1	.	.	TGTGCCAGCATTATAGATCACAGGGTGAACACTGAAGCTTTCTTT	CASIIDHRVNTEAFF
TRBV11-3	TRBJ1-1	TRBD1	many	TGTGCCAGCAGCCCGCACCCCCGGGACAGGGATGGCACTGAAGCTTTCTTT	CASSPHPRDRDGTEAFF
TRBV5-4	TRBJ2-6	.	.	TGTGCCAGCAGCTTGGGGGCTTCGCGGGGGGCCAACGTCCTGACTTTC	CASSLGASRGANVLTF